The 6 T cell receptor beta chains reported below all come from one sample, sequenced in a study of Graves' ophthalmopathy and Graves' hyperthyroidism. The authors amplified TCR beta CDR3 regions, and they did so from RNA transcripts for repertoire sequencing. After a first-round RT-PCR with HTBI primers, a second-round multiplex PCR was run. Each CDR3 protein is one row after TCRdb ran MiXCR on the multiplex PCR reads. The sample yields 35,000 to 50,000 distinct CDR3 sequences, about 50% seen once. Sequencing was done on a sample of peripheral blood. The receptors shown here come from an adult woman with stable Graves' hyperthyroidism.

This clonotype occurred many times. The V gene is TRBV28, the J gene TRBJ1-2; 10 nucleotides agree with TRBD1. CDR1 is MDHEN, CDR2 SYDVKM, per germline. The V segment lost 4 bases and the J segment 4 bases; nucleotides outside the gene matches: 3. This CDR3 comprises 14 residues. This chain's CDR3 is CASSSWTGGYGYTF. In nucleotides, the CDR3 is TGTGCCAGCAGTTCCTGGACAGGGGGCTATGGCTACACCTTC.

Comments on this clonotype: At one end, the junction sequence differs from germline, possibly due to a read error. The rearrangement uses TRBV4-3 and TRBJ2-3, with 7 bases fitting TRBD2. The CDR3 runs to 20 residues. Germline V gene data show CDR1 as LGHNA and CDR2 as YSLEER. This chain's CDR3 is CANSQDLGSLAAERTDTQNF. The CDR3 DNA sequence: TGCGCCAACAGCCAAGATCTCGGCAGTCTAGCGGCAGAACGCACAGATACACAGAATTTT.

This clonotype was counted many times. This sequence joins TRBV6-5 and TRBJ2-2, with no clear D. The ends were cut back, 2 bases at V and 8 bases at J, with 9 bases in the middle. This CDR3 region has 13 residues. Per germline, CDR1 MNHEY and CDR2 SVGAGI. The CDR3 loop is CASSYILGGELFF. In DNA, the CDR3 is TGTGCCAGCAGTTACATTTTGGGTGGGGAGCTGTTTTTT.

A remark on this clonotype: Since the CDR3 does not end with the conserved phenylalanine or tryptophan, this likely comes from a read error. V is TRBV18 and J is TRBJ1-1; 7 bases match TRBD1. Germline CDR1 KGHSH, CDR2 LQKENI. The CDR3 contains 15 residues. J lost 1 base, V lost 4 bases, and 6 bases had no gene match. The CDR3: CASSLRDSWNTEAFS. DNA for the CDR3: TGTGCCAGCTCACTACGGGACAGTTGGAACACTGAAGCTTTCTCT.

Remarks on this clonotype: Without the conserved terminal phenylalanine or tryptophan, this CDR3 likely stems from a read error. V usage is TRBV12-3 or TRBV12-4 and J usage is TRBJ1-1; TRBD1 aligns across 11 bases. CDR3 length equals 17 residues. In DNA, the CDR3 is TGTACCAGCAGCGACCCCAGGACAGGGGGCTTAGACACTGAAGCTTTCCTT. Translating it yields CTSSDPRTGGLDTEAFL.

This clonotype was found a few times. CDR3 in amino acids: CASRTGGLGGYTF. CDR3 sequence (DNA): TGTGCCAGCAGAACAGGGGGCTTGGGTGGCTACACCTTC. The chain has TRBV25-1 and TRBJ1-2, with TRBD1 matching 9 bases. CDR1 is MGHDK and CDR2 is SYGVNS in the germline V gene. The trim removed 6 bases at V and 7 bases at J, leaving 6 bases unmatched. The CDR3 spans 13 residues.